The rows below give T cell receptor beta chains drawn from one sample of a study of blood T cell repertoires in COVID-19. Sequencing used immunoSEQ multiplex PCR; TCRdb keeps in-frame clones, though not all of them. The sample yields 200,000 to 300,000 clones, 84% seen once. Material for sequencing was peripheral blood. These receptors all come from a woman aged 40 to 50 who had recovered from COVID-19. Each CDR3 is given with its conserved first and last residue. D genes are given only for firm matches. Only part of the rows carry a size: once, few, many, or a class if the clone is expanded.

j_gene	abundance	d_gene	v_gene	CDR3nt	CDR3aa
TRBJ1-4	NA	NA	TRBV20-1	TGCAGTGCTAGTCACGGGGTCGTTGATGAAAAACTGTTTTTT	CSASHGVVDEKLFF
TRBJ2-3	NA	TRBD2	TRBV6-5	TGTGCCAGCAGACTAGCGGGGGGTCAAGATACGCAGTATTTT	CASRLAGGQDTQYF
TRBJ2-3	NA	TRBD2	TRBV10-2	TGCGCCAGCAGTGAGCCACCGGGACTAGCTAACACAGATACGCAGTATTTT	CASSEPPGLANTDTQYF
TRBJ1-3	NA	NA	TRBV3-1/TRBV3-2	TGTGCCAGCAGCCATCTCGGCGGGGTAAACTCTGGAAACACCATATATTTT	CASSHLGGVNSGNTIYF
TRBJ1-2	NA	NA	TRBV19	TGTGCCAGTAGTGGGGCGGCAGGTCCTAACTATGGCTACACCTTC	CASSGAAGPNYGYTF
TRBJ2-7	NA	NA	TRBV7-8	TGTGCCAGCAGCTTGGGCCGGGAAACCTACGAGCAGTACTTC	CASSLGRETYEQYF
TRBJ1-1	once	TRBD1	TRBV5-5	TGTGCCAGCAGAGGGACAGCTAGGAACACTGAAGCTTTCTTT	CASRGTARNTEAFF
TRBJ2-7	NA	NA	TRBV27	TGTGCCAGCAGCCCTGCTGGGGGGGAGCAGTACTTC	CASSPAGGEQYF
TRBJ1-5	NA	TRBD1	TRBV25-1	TGTGCCAGCAGTGGGGGGTCCGGGACAGGAGGTTTTCAGCCCCAGCATTTT	CASSGGSGTGGFQPQHF
TRBJ2-5	NA	NA	TRBV12-5	TGTGCTAGTGGTTTGGGGAGGCCGGAGTCCCGGGAGACCCAGTACTTC	CASGLGRPESRETQYF
TRBJ1-5	few	NA	TRBV2	TGTGCCAGTAGACAGGAGGCTAATCAGCCCCAGCATTTT	CASRQEANQPQHF
TRBJ1-5	NA	NA	TRBV19	TGTGCCAGTACCGATCTGGGCCAGCCCCAGCATTTT	CASTDLGQPQHF
TRBJ2-5	NA	TRBD1	TRBV29-1	TGCAGCGTGGGGACAGCCTTCCGAGAGACCCAGTACTTC	CSVGTAFRETQYF
TRBJ2-6	NA	NA	TRBV6-5	TGTGCCAGCAAAATCCAGGTTGGGGCCAACGTCCTGACTTTC	CASKIQVGANVLTF
TRBJ1-5	NA	TRBD1	TRBV6-6	TGTGCCAGCAGCGGACAGGGCGGAGGGAATCAGCCCCAGCATTTT	CASSGQGGGNQPQHF
TRBJ1-3	NA	NA	TRBV18	TGTGCCAGCTCCCTCCGGTCCTACAGCTCCAGCTCTGGAAACACCATATATTTT	CASSLRSYSSSSGNTIYF
TRBJ2-7	NA	NA	TRBV20-1	TGCAGTGCTTCCGTTAGCTACGAGCAGTACTTC	CSASVSYEQYF
TRBJ2-7	NA	TRBD1	TRBV5-1	TGCGCCAGCAGCTTGGCCGGGCTGGCGGGTGCCAGGGGGTGGTACGAGCAGTACTTC	CASSLAGLAGARGWYEQYF
TRBJ1-4	once	TRBD1	TRBV6-5	TGTGCCAGCAGCCGACAGGGTTGGGGTGAAAAACTGTTTTTT	CASSRQGWGEKLFF
TRBJ2-7	NA	NA	TRBV2	TGTGCCAGCAAGCTGGGACACTACTCCTACGAGCAGTACTTC	CASKLGHYSYEQYF
TRBJ1-6	NA	NA	TRBV3-1/TRBV3-2	TGTGCCAGCAGCTCAAGAGGTTCACCCCTCCACTTT	CASSSRGSPLHF
TRBJ2-3	NA	TRBD1	TRBV24-1	TGTGCCACCAGTGATCGGCTGGGGACAGGCTTAGGCACAGATACGCAGTATTTT	CATSDRLGTGLGTDTQYF
TRBJ1-6	NA	TRBD1	TRBV7-8	TGTGCCAGCAGCATAACCACAGGGGTTCCGAACTCACCCCTCCACTTT	CASSITTGVPNSPLHF
TRBJ2-7	NA	NA	TRBV11-2	TGTGCCAGCAGCTTGAACATAGGGAGCGGGCAGTACTTC	CASSLNIGSGQYF
TRBJ1-5	NA	NA	TRBV6-1	TGTGCCAGCAGTGAAACCGTAAGCCAGCCCCAGCATTTT	CASSETVSQPQHF
TRBJ1-1	NA	NA	TRBV28	TGTGCCAGCAGCCCAGTCGTGGCCACTGAAGCTTTCTTT	CASSPVVATEAFF
TRBJ1-4	NA	NA	TRBV6-5	TGTGCCAGCGGACACCCCACGGATGAAAAACTGTTTTTT	CASGHPTDEKLFF
TRBJ1-2	few	NA	TRBV6-2/TRBV6-3	TGTGCCAGCAGTAGCTCCAGGAAAGTGAGTTGGGTTGGCTACACCTTC	CASSSSRKVSWVGYTF
TRBJ2-6	NA	TRBD1	TRBV5-1	TGCGCCAGCAGCCGGGGACAGGCGACAAGCTCTGGGGCCAACGTCCTGACTTTC	CASSRGQATSSGANVLTF
TRBJ1-2	NA	TRBD1	TRBV6-5	TGTGCCAGCAGACTAGGACAGGGGTATGGCTACACCTTC	CASRLGQGYGYTF
TRBJ2-2	few	NA	TRBV10-1	TGCGCCACCTCGAAGCTAAACACCGGGGAGCTGTTTTTT	CATSKLNTGELFF
TRBJ1-6	NA	NA	TRBV4-1	TGCGCCAGCAGAGTTCACAGGGTCTTCAATTCACCCCTCCACTTT	CASRVHRVFNSPLHF
TRBJ1-6	NA	NA	TRBV7-2	TGTGCCAGCCGACAGAACTATAATTCACCCCTCCACTTT	CASRQNYNSPLHF
TRBJ2-5	NA	TRBD1	TRBV11-2	TGTGCCAGCAGCTCCTTGACAGGGTCCGGGGAGACCCAGTACTTC	CASSSLTGSGETQYF